This T cell receptor beta chain stems from a study of T-cell memory formation after mild COVID-19. About the study: Clusters of TCRs were largely donor specific.

Study-level points and caveats: Memory cells collected pre-infection included some clones that later responded, suggesting cross-reactive memory joined. The main location of contracting CD4+ clones was CM and EM, and that of contracting CD8+ clones was EMRA.

The 5'RACE method, run with constant-segment primers, produced TCR alpha and TCR beta cDNA libraries (carrying sample barcodes and UMIs). TCRdb analysed the 5' RACE reads with MiXCR anew, one entry per CDR3 protein. Among some 440,000 distinct CDR3 sequences listed, around 25% were seen once. As regards this clonotype: Its antigen remains unidentified.

V lost 2 bases to trimming and J lost 8 bases, with 10 bases between them. The CDR3 has 13 amino acids. The germline gives CDR1 LGHDT, CDR2 YNNKEL (reference sequence). This chain uses TRBV3-1 with TRBJ2-4; weak D call: TRBD2 (5 bases). The sequence came from an adult woman who had mild COVID-19 (a few samples of this study predate the infection). Cell type and time point are not known. Sequencing was performed on PBMCs or a T cell subset sorted from them (not recorded which). The CDR3 nucleotides are TGTGCCAGCAGCCAATTAACACTAGACATTCAGTACTTC. Translation: CASSQLTLDIQYF.